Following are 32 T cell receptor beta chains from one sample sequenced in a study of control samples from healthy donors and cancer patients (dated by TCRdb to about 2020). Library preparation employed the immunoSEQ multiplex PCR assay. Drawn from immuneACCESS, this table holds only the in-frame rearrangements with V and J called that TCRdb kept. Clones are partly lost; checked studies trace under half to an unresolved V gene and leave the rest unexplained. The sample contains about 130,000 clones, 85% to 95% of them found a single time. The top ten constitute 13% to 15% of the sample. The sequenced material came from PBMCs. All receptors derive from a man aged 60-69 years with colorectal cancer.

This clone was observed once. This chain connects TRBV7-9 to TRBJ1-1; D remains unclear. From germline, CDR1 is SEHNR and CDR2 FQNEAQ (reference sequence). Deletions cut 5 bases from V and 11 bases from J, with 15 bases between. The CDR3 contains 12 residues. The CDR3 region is CASSPELNSAFF. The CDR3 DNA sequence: TGTGCCAGCAGCCCTGAGCTAAACTCGGCTTTCTTT.

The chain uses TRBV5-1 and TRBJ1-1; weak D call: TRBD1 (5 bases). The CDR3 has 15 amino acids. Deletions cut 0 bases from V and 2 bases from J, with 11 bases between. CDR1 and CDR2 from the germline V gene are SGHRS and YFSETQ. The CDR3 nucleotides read TGCGCCAGCAGCTTGGCAGGGTTCGGAAACACTGAAGCTTTCTTT. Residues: CASSLAGFGNTEAFF.

The CDR3 here is CASSLGQTFSGNTIYF. The CDR3 coding sequence is TGCGCCAGCAGCTTGGGGCAGACTTTCTCTGGAAACACCATATATTTT. The J gene is TRBJ1-3, the V gene TRBV5-1, with D hard to call. This CDR3 has 16 amino acids. V lost 0 bases and J lost 0, with 10 bases in between. The germline gives CDR1 SGHRS, CDR2 YFSETQ.

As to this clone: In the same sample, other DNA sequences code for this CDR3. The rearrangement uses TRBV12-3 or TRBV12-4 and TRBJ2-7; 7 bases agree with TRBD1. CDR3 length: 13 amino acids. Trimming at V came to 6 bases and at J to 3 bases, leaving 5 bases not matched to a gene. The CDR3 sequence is CASSLGQLYEQYF. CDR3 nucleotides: TGTGCCAGCAGCCTGGGACAGCTCTACGAGCAGTACTTC.

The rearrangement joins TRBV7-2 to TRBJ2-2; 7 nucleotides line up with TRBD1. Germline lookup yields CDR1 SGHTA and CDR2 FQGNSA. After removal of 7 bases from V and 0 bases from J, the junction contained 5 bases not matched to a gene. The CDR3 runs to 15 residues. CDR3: CASIRDSANTGELFF. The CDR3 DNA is TGTGCCAGCATACGGGACAGCGCGAACACCGGGGAGCTGTTTTTT. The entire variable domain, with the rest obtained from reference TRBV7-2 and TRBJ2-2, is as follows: GAGVSQSPSNKVTEKGKDVELRCDPISGHTALYWYRQSLGQGLEFLIYFQGNSAPDKSGLPSDRFSAERTGGSVSTLTIQRTQQEDSAVYLCASIRDSANTGELFFGEGSRLTVL.

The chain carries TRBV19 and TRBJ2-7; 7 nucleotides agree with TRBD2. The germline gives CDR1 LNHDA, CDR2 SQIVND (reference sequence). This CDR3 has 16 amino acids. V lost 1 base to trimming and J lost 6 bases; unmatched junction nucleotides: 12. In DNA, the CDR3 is TGTGCCAGTAGTATAGTAAGTGCGGGCGGGGGTCTCGAGCAGTACTTC. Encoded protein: CASSIVSAGGGLEQYF.

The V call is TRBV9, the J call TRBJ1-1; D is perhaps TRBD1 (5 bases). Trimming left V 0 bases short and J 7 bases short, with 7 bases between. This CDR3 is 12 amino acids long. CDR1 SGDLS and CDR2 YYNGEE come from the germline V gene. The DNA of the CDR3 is TGTGCCAGCAGCGTAGTGGGGGGTGAAGCTTTCTTT. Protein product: CASSVVGGEAFF.

The CDR3 sequence is CASSVTENYGYTF. The CDR3 DNA reads as TGTGCCAGCAGTGTTACAGAGAACTATGGCTACACCTTC. The chain employs TRBV28 and TRBJ1-2; no reliable D call. V lost 5 bases, J lost 2 bases, and 9 bases lay in between. Germline CDR1 is MDHEN and CDR2 is SYDVKM. CDR3 length: 13 amino acids.

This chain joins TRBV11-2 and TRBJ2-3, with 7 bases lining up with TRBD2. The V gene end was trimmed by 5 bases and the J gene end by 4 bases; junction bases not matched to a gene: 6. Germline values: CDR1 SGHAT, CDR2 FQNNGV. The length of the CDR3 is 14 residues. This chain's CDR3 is CASSLAVYADTQYF. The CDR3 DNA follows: TGTGCCAGCAGCCTAGCGGTTTATGCAGATACGCAGTATTTT.

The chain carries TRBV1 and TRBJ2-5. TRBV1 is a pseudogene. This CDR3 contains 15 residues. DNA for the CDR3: TGCACCAGCAGCCGGAGGAGGGGGAAGGGGGAGACCCAGTACTTC. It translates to CTSSRRRGKGETQYF.

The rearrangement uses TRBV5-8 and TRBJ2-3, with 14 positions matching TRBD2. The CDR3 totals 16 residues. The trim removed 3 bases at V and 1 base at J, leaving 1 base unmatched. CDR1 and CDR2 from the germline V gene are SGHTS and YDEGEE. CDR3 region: CASSSGLAGGTDTQYF. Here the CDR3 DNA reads TGTGCCAGCAGCTCGGGACTAGCGGGGGGCACAGATACGCAGTATTTT.

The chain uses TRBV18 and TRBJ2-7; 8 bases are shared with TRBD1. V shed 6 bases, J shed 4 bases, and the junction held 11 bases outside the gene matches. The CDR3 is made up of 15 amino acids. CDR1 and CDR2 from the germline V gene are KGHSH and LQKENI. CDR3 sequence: CASSPGQAVVYEQYF. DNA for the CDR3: TGTGCCAGCTCTCCGGGACAGGCTGTTGTATACGAGCAGTACTTC.

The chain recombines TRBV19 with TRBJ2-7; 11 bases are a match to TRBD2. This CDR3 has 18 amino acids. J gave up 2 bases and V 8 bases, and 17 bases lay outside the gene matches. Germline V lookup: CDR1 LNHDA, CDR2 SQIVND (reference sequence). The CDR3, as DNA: TGTGCCAGTTCCACCGTGGTGCTAGCGGGGGGTACGACCTACGAGCAGTACTTC. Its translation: CASSTVVLAGGTTYEQYF. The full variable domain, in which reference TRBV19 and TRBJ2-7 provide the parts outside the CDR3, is DGGITQSPKYLFRKEGQNVTLSCEQNLNHDAMYWYRQDPGQGLRLIYYSQIVNDFQKGDIAEGYSVSREKKESFPLTVTSAQKNPTAFYLCASSTVVLAGGTTYEQYFGPGTRLTVT.

Here the CDR3 reads CASSLGSGYTF. The CDR3 nucleotides read TGTGCCAGCAGTTTAGGAAGTGGCTACACCTTC. The rearrangement uses TRBV12-3 or TRBV12-4 and TRBJ1-2; D uncertain. The CDR3 sequence is 11 residues long. V lost 1 base to trimming and J lost 7 bases, with 4 bases between them.

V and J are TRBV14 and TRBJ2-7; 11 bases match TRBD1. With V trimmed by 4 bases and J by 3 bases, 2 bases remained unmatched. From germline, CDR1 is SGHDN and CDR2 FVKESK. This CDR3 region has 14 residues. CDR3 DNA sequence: TGTGCCAGCAGCCCCGGGACAGGGGGCTACGAGCAGTACTTC. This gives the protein CASSPGTGGYEQYF.

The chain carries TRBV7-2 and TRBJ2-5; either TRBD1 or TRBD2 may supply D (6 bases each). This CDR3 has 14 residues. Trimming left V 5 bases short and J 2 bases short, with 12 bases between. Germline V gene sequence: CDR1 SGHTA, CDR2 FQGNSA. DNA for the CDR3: TGTGCCAGCAGCAACCGAGGGGGGCAAGAGACCCAGTACTTC. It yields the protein CASSNRGGQETQYF.

The CDR3 sequence: CASSEFRETYNSPLHF. In DNA, the CDR3 is TGTGCCAGCAGTGAATTTCGGGAGACCTATAATTCACCCCTCCACTTT. This rearrangement joins TRBV6-1 to TRBJ1-6; no reliable D call. The CDR3 has 16 residues. Germline-derived CDR1 and CDR2 are MNHNS and SASEGT. Trimming took off 2 bases at V and 2 bases at J, with 10 bases between the two ends.

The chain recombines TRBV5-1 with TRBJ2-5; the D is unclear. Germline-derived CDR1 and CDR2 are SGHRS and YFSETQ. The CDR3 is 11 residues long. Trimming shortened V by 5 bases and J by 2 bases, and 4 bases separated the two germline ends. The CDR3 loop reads CASSYQETQYF. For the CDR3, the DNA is TGCGCCAGCAGTTATCAAGAGACCCAGTACTTC. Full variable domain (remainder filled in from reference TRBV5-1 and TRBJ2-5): KAGVTQTPRYLIKTRGQQVTLSCSPISGHRSVSWYQQTPGQGLQFLFEYFSETQRNKGNFPGRFSGRQFSNSRSEMNVSTLELGDSALYLCASSYQETQYFGPGTRLLVL.

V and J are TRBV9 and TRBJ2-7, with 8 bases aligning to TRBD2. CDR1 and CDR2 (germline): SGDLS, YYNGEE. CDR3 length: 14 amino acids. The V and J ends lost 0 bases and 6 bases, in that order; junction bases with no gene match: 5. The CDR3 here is CASSVDGGASEQYF. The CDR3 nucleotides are TGTGCCAGCAGCGTAGACGGGGGGGCCTCCGAGCAGTACTTC.

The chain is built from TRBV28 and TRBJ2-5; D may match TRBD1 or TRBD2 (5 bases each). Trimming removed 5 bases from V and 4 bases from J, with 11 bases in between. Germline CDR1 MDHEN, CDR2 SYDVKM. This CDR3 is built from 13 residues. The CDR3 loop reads CASSPGTPETQYF. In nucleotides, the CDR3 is TGTGCCAGCAGTCCCGGGACCCCAGAGACCCAGTACTTC.

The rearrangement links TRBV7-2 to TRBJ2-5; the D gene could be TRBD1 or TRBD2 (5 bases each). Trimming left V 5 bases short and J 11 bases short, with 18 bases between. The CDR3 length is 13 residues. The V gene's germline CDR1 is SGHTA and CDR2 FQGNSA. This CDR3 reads CASSPGTSLPQYF. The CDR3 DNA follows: TGTGCCAGCAGCCCCGGGACCTCCCTTCCACAGTACTTC.

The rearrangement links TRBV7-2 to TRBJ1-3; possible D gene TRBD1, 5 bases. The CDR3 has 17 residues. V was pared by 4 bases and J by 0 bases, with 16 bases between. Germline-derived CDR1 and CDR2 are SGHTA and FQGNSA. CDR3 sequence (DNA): TGTGCCAGCAGCTCGGTGGGGGGGACCTTCTCTGGAAACACCATATATTTT. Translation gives CASSSVGGTFSGNTIYF.

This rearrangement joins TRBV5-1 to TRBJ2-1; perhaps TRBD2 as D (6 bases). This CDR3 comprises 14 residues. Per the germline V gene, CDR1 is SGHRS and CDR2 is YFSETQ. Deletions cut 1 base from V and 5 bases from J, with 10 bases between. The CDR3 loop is CASSLLERDNEQFF. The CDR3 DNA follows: TGCGCCAGCAGCTTGTTGGAGCGGGACAATGAGCAGTTCTTC.

CDR3 sequence: CASSLWDSNQPQHF. DNA for the CDR3: TGTGCCAGCAGCCTATGGGACAGCAATCAGCCCCAGCATTTT. The chain carries TRBV7-2 and TRBJ1-5; a possible D gene is TRBD1 (5 bases). Trimming cost V 5 bases and J 1 base, with 9 bases left between them. CDR1 and CDR2 (germline): SGHTA, FQGNSA. This CDR3 has 14 residues.

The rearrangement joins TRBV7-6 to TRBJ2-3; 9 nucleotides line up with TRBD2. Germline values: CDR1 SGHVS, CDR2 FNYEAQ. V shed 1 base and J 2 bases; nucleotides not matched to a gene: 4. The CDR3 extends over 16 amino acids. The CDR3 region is CASSLGGGGATDTQYF. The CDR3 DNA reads TGTGCCAGCAGCTTAGGCGGCGGGGGGGCCACAGATACGCAGTATTTT.

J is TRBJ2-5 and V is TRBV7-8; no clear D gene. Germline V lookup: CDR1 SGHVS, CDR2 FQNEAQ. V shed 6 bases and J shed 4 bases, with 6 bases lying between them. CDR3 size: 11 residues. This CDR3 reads CASSNLETQYF. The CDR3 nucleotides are TGTGCCAGCAGTAACCTAGAGACCCAGTACTTC.

Written as DNA, the CDR3 is TGTGCTTCGGGGACCTCTGGAAACACCATATATTTT. Protein sequence: CASGTSGNTIYF. The chain couples TRBV12-3 or TRBV12-4 to TRBJ1-3, with D possibly being TRBD1 (5 bases). The CDR3 is 12 residues long.

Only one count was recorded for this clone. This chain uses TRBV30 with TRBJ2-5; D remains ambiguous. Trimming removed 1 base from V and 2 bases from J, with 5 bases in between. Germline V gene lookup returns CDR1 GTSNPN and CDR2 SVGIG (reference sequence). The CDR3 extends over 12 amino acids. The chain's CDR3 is CAWSDGQETQYF. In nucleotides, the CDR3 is TGTGCCTGGAGTGACGGTCAAGAGACCCAGTACTTC.

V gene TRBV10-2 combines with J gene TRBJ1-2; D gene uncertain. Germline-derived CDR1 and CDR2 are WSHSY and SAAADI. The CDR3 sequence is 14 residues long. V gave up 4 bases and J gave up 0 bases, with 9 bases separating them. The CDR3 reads CASSVVRTNYGYTF. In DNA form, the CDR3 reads TGCGCCAGCAGTGTGGTACGGACTAACTATGGCTACACCTTC.

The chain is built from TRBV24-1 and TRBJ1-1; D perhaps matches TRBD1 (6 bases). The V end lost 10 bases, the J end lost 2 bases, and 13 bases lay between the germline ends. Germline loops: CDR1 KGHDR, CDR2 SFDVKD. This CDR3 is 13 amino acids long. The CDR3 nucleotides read TGTGCCACTACAGGGTATGATAACACTGAAGCTTTCTTT. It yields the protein CATTGYDNTEAFF.

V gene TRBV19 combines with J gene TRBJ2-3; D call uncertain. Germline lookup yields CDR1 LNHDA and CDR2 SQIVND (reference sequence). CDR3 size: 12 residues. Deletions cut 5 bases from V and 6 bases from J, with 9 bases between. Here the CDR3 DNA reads TGTGCCAGTAGTTCCCCGGCGGATACGCAGTATTTT. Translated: CASSSPADTQYF.

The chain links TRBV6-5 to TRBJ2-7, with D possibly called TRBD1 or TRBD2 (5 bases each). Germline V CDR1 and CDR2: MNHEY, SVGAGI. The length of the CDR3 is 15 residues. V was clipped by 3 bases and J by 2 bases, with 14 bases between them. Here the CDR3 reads CASSYTPGAAYEQYF. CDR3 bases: TGTGCCAGCAGTTATACCCCCGGGGCTGCCTACGAGCAGTACTTC.